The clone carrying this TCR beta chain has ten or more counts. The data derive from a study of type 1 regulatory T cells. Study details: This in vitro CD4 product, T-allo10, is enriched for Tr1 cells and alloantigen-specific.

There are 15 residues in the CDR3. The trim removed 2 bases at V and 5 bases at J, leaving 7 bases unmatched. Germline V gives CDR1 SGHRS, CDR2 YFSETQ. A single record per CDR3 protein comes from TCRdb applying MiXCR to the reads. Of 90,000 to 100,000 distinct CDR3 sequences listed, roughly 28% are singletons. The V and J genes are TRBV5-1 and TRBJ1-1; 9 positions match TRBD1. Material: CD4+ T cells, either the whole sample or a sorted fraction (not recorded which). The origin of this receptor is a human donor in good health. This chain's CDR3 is CASSFPGQGVTEAFF. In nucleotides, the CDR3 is TGCGCCAGCAGCTTCCCGGGACAGGGAGTTACTGAAGCTTTCTTT.